The clone carrying this TCR beta chain was counted only a few times. Other DNA sequences in the same sample also yield this CDR3. The CDR3 totals 11 residues. Deletions cut 3 bases from V and 2 bases from J, with 1 base between. In germline, CDR1 is SGHTA, CDR2 FQGNSA. This specimen comes from a study of CD8+ T cells in alopecia areata. Reverse transcribed after extraction, RNA yielded cDNA as the sequencing template. Repertoires were generated with immunoSEQ multiplex PCR, while TCRdb's copy carries only in-frame clones and drops some. The sample lists about 120,000 clones; more than 30% were seen once.

The specimen was CD4+ T cells sorted from blood. The source is a human donor with alopecia areata. The rearrangement joins TRBV7-2 to TRBJ2-5; D is uncertain. CDR3 region: CASSLQETQYF. The CDR3 DNA is TGTGCCAGCAGCTTGCAAGAGACCCAGTACTTC.